Shown below are 30 T cell receptor beta chains from a single sample sequenced in a study of blood T cell repertoires in COVID-19. Clones were sequenced by immunoSEQ multiplex PCR, and TCRdb holds only the in-frame ones, with some missing. Of about 97,000 clones listed, approximately 92% are singletons. Input material: peripheral blood. These receptors were taken from a man aged 50-59 years with active COVID-19.

The chain is built from TRBV3-1 (or the pseudogene TRBV3-2) and TRBJ2-7; the D is unclear. The CDR3 sequence is 16 residues long. Germline CDR1 is LGHDT and CDR2 is YNNKEL (reference sequence). Trimming stripped 2 bases from V and 7 bases from J, with 21 bases between. The chain's CDR3 is CASSQMPPDVSGEQYF. The CDR3 bases are TGTGCCAGCAGCCAAATGCCTCCCGATGTCTCGGGTGAGCAGTACTTC.

The chain uses TRBV6-6 and TRBJ2-6, with 8 bases that match TRBD1. V lost 10 bases to trimming and J lost 0 bases; unmatched junction nucleotides: 5. This CDR3 has 15 residues. From germline, CDR1 is MNHNY and CDR2 SVGAGI (reference sequence). CDR3 DNA: TGTGCCACGCCGACAGGGGACTCTGGGGCCAACGTCCTGACTTTC. Protein product: CATPTGDSGANVLTF.

The gene calls are TRBV19 and TRBJ2-5; 7 nucleotides match TRBD1. After removal of 2 bases from V and 4 bases from J, the junction contained 7 bases not matched to a gene. The CDR3 is made up of 15 amino acids. CDR1 is LNHDA, CDR2 SQIVND, per germline (reference sequence). The CDR3 sequence is CASSITWTGTETQYF. The CDR3 region has the DNA TGTGCCAGTAGTATAACCTGGACAGGCACAGAGACCCAGTACTTC.

The gene calls are TRBV2 and TRBJ2-1; 9 bases line up with TRBD2. The V gene's germline CDR1 is SNHLY and CDR2 FYNNEI. The CDR3 contains 16 residues. Trimming took 2 bases from V and 5 from J; bases not matched to a gene: 7. CDR3 sequence: CASSERLAGTNNEQFF. The DNA for the CDR3 is TGTGCCAGCAGTGAAAGGCTAGCGGGAACTAACAATGAGCAGTTCTTC.

J is TRBJ1-2 and V is TRBV14, with 7 bases aligning to TRBD1. The CDR3 spans 15 residues. Germline V gene lookup returns CDR1 SGHDN and CDR2 FVKESK. With V trimmed by 4 bases and J by 0 bases, 5 bases remained unmatched. CDR3: CASSPHDRANYGYTF. In DNA form, the CDR3 reads TGTGCCAGCAGCCCACACGACAGGGCTAACTATGGCTACACCTTC.

The chain carries TRBV28 and TRBJ2-6, with TRBD2 matching over 10 bases. Germline values: CDR1 MDHEN, CDR2 SYDVKM. The CDR3 is made up of 23 amino acids. J was trimmed by 4 bases and V by 3 bases; bases with no gene match: 24. As DNA, the CDR3 is TGTGCCAGCAGTTTTCCCCTAGCGGGAGTGGCCTTCGCTGTAACGGCAGGGGCCAACGTCCTGACTTTC. This sequence encodes CASSFPLAGVAFAVTAGANVLTF. Full variable domain (remainder filled in from reference TRBV28 and TRBJ2-6): DVKVTQSSRYLVKRTGEKVFLECVQDMDHENMFWYRQDPGLGLRLIYFSYDVKMKEKGDIPEGYSVSREKKERFSLILESASTNQTSMYLCASSFPLAGVAFAVTAGANVLTFGAGSRLTVL.

A single count supports this clone. The CDR3 region is CASSYAGTSGGGSYNEQFF. DNA for the CDR3: TGTGCCAGCAGCTACGCCGGGACTAGCGGGGGAGGCTCCTACAATGAGCAGTTCTTC. The J gene is TRBJ2-1, the V gene TRBV7-2, with 14 bases fitting TRBD2. This CDR3 has 19 amino acids. Per the germline V gene, CDR1 is SGHTA and CDR2 is FQGNSA. Unmatched junction bases numbered 8, after V lost 4 bases and J lost 0 bases.

This sequence joins TRBV19 and TRBJ2-7, with 7 bases lining up with TRBD2. The V gene end was trimmed by 6 bases and the J gene end by 6 bases; junction bases not matched to a gene: 5. This CDR3 has 12 amino acids. Germline values: CDR1 LNHDA, CDR2 SQIVND (reference sequence). DNA of the CDR3: TGTGCCAGTAGACAGCCGGGGGGCGAGCAGTACTTC. This sequence encodes CASRQPGGEQYF.

The V and J genes are TRBV6-5 and TRBJ1-1; D gene ambiguous. Germline CDR1 is MNHEY and CDR2 is SVGAGI. V shed 7 bases and J shed 1 base, with 13 bases lying between them. CDR3 size: 14 residues. CDR3 residues: CASTSVSGNTEAFF. The CDR3 region has the DNA TGTGCCAGCACTAGCGTGTCGGGGAACACTGAAGCTTTCTTT.

J is TRBJ2-3 and V is TRBV5-1; 8 nucleotides agree with TRBD1. Trimming took 3 bases from V and 0 from J; bases not matched to a gene: 3. Germline CDR1 and CDR2: SGHRS and YFSETQ. The CDR3 runs to 15 residues. CDR3: CASSSQGASTDTQYF. The CDR3 DNA follows: TGCGCCAGCAGCTCTCAGGGGGCTAGCACAGATACGCAGTATTTT.

The gene calls are TRBV11-2 and TRBJ1-2; 7 bases agree with TRBD1. V shed 5 bases, J shed 0 bases, and the junction held 9 bases outside the gene matches. Per the germline V gene, CDR1 is SGHAT and CDR2 is FQNNGV. The length of the CDR3 is 16 residues. CDR3 sequence: CASSRFGTEANYGYTF. The CDR3 DNA reads as TGTGCCAGCAGCCGATTCGGGACAGAGGCTAACTATGGCTACACCTTC.

This clone was counted a single time. The chain employs TRBV21-1 and TRBJ2-7; no check of the table's D call, TRBD2, against the DNA was made. TRBV21-1 has pseudogene status. This CDR3 region has 18 residues. Here the CDR3 DNA reads TGTGCCAGCAGCAAAGTCAGGGCTAGCGAGCACGTCTCCTACGAGCAGTACTTC. Its protein is CASSKVRASEHVSYEQYF.

The chain has TRBV3-1 (or the pseudogene TRBV3-2) and TRBJ1-6, with 7 positions matching TRBD1. Trimming took 1 base from V and 5 from J; bases not matched to a gene: 2. The CDR3 has 15 residues. The V gene's germline CDR1 is LGHDT and CDR2 YNNKEL (reference sequence). The CDR3 coding sequence is TGTGCCAGCAGCCAAGGACAGGGAGATAATTCACCCCTCCACTTT. This codes for CASSQGQGDNSPLHF.

The chain recombines TRBV28 with TRBJ2-7; TRBD1 might be the D (5 bases). This CDR3 spans 13 amino acids. V was clipped by 3 bases and J by 7 bases, with 13 bases between them. Germline-derived CDR1 and CDR2 are MDHEN and SYDVKM. CDR3 DNA sequence: TGTGCCAGCAGTTTCTCCAGGGCAAGGGAGCAGTACTTC. This encodes CASSFSRAREQYF.

There are a few counts of this clone. V is TRBV27 and J is TRBJ1-6, with D unresolved. This CDR3 contains 14 residues. Trimming removed 0 bases at V and 10 bases at J, with 10 bases between. CDR1 and CDR2 (germline): MNHEY, SMNVEV (reference sequence). CDR3 amino acids: CASSLSKERSPLHF. The DNA of the CDR3 is TGTGCCAGCAGTTTATCGAAGGAGAGGTCACCCCTCCACTTT.

The chain combines TRBV28 with TRBJ2-7; 7 positions match TRBD1. This CDR3 has 14 amino acids. J gave up 6 bases and V 7 bases, and 12 bases lay outside the gene matches. In germline, CDR1 is MDHEN, CDR2 SYDVKM. CDR3 in amino acids: CASTAGTVVREQYF. CDR3 nucleotide sequence: TGTGCCAGCACGGCCGGGACAGTAGTCCGCGAGCAGTACTTC.

The chain has TRBV28 and TRBJ2-3; 7 positions match TRBD1. The CDR3 has 17 amino acids. The junction had 14 bases not matched to a gene; V was cut back by 8 bases and J by 0 bases. CDR1 is MDHEN and CDR2 is SYDVKM in the germline V gene. The CDR3 nucleotides are TGTGCCAGCTATTCCCGGCTGGGACAGCTAAGCACAGATACGCAGTATTTT. The encoded protein is CASYSRLGQLSTDTQYF. The full variable domain, with the rest looked up from reference TRBV28 and TRBJ2-3, is DVKVTQSSRYLVKRTGEKVFLECVQDMDHENMFWYRQDPGLGLRLIYFSYDVKMKEKGDIPEGYSVSREKKERFSLILESASTNQTSMYLCASYSRLGQLSTDTQYFGPGTRLTVL.

Only one count was recorded for this clone. The chain is built from TRBV9 and TRBJ2-1; D remains ambiguous. The CDR3 consists of 15 residues. With 4 bases removed from V and 4 bases from J, the gap between germline ends came to 15 bases. Germline assignment: CDR1 SGDLS and CDR2 YYNGEE. CDR3 DNA sequence: TGTGCCAGCAGCCCACGGCTTGGCGGATACAATGAGCAGTTCTTC. Its protein product is CASSPRLGGYNEQFF.

This chain joins TRBV2 and TRBJ1-1, with 8 positions matching TRBD1. Germline V gene lookup returns CDR1 SNHLY and CDR2 FYNNEI. This CDR3 is 16 amino acids long. With V trimmed by 4 bases and J by 1 base, 8 bases remained unmatched. CDR3 nucleotides: TGTGCCAGCAGTGCGAGGGGGACAGGCTGGAACACTGAAGCTTTCTTT. Its translation is CASSARGTGWNTEAFF.

This chain uses TRBV28 with TRBJ2-4; 7 bases are shared with TRBD1. V gave up 2 bases and J gave up 5 bases; unmatched junction bases: 9. Looked up from germline, CDR1 is MDHEN and CDR2 is SYDVKM. The CDR3 covers 16 residues. The CDR3 region has the DNA TGTGCCAGCAGTTTAAACGGACAGGCCGGTCAAAACATTCAGTACTTC. Amino acids: CASSLNGQAGQNIQYF.

The chain joins TRBV15 to TRBJ1-4; 8 positions match TRBD1. Germline-derived CDR1 and CDR2 are LNHNV and YYDKDF (reference sequence). J was trimmed by 10 bases and V by 3 bases; bases with no gene match: 10. The CDR3 length is 15 residues. Here the CDR3 reads CATSSLNEQGGKLFF. CDR3 nucleotide sequence: TGTGCCACCAGCAGTCTAAATGAACAGGGGGGAAAACTGTTTTTT.

This clone was observed once. The V call is TRBV5-1, the J call TRBJ2-1, with 7 bases that match TRBD1. This CDR3 has 20 residues. V lost 5 bases, J lost 0 bases, and 20 bases stayed unmatched. Germline V gives CDR1 SGHRS, CDR2 YFSETQ. CDR3 DNA: TGCGCCAGCAGTCGATCGCTGATCACGACAGGGAGTTTCTCCTACAATGAGCAGTTCTTC. Translating gives CASSRSLITTGSFSYNEQFF.

The chain is built from TRBV4-1 and TRBJ2-1, with TRBD2 identical over 8 bases. V dropped 4 bases and J dropped 8; count of bases not matched to a gene: 13. Germline CDR1 reads MGHRA; CDR2 reads YSYEKL. There are 16 residues in the CDR3. The CDR3 nucleotides read TGCGCCAGCAGCCTCGGGGGTAGCGGGAAGATCGATGAGCAGTTCTTC. Encoded protein: CASSLGGSGKIDEQFF.

This clone occurred a few times. The chain combines TRBV7-9 with TRBJ2-2; 10 bases are shared with TRBD1. This CDR3 has 15 residues. In germline, CDR1 is SEHNR, CDR2 FQNEAQ (reference sequence). The V and J ends lost 7 bases and 8 bases, in that order; junction bases with no gene match: 10. The CDR3 region has the DNA TGTGCCAGCACCACCGGGACAGGGGAGTCGGGGGAGCTGTTTTTT. It encodes CASTTGTGESGELFF.

The chain links TRBV5-4 to TRBJ2-1; 12 bases agree with TRBD2. The CDR3 is 15 amino acids. The germline gives CDR1 SGHNT, CDR2 YYREEE (reference sequence). V lost 4 bases, J lost 6 bases, and 5 bases stayed unmatched. The CDR3 bases are TGTGCCAGCAGCCCGGGACTAGCGGGTGTCAATGAGCAGTTCTTC. Encoded protein: CASSPGLAGVNEQFF.

The gene calls are TRBV19 and TRBJ1-2; D perhaps matches TRBD1 (5 bases). This CDR3 has 14 amino acids. V was pared by 6 bases and J by 4 bases, with 15 bases between. Looked up from germline, CDR1 is LNHDA and CDR2 is SQIVND (reference sequence). CDR3 bases: TGTGCCAGTAGAAGGGGTGGGGGGAGCTATGGCTACACCTTC. Amino acid sequence: CASRRGGGSYGYTF.

The rearrangement joins TRBV6-1 to TRBJ1-5; TRBD1 aligns across 7 bases. CDR3 length: 16 amino acids. In germline, CDR1 is MNHNS, CDR2 SASEGT. The V gene end was trimmed by 4 bases and the J gene end by 3 bases; junction bases not matched to a gene: 9. This CDR3 is CASSGTGTVYNQPQHF. The CDR3 DNA follows: TGTGCCAGCAGTGGAACCGGGACAGTATACAATCAGCCCCAGCATTTT.

The chain uses TRBV5-1 and TRBJ2-7; 12 bases align to TRBD2. Germline V gene data show CDR1 as SGHRS and CDR2 as YFSETQ. The CDR3 extends over 17 amino acids. Germline trimming cut 0 bases from V and 5 bases from J; bases unmatched to any gene: 9. The CDR3 reads CASSLGRASGRADEQYF. The CDR3 DNA is TGCGCCAGCAGCTTGGGGCGGGCTAGCGGGAGGGCCGACGAGCAGTACTTC.

The genes are TRBV7-8 and TRBJ1-5; 10 bases are shared with TRBD1. The CDR3 loop spans 16 amino acids. Germline V gene data show CDR1 as SGHVS and CDR2 as FQNEAQ. V trimming: 5 bases; J trimming: 6 bases; junction bases outside the gene matches: 10. The CDR3 sequence: CASSGWDRGYGQPQHF. DNA of the CDR3: TGTGCCAGCAGCGGGTGGGACAGGGGATATGGTCAGCCCCAGCATTTT.

The V call is TRBV4-1, the J call TRBJ2-5; D uncertain. V dropped 2 bases and J dropped 5 bases, with 12 bases sitting between them. CDR1 is MGHRA and CDR2 is YSYEKL in the germline V gene. The CDR3 runs to 14 residues. The CDR3 loop is CASSQMVEVETQYF. CDR3 nucleotide sequence: TGCGCCAGCAGCCAAATGGTTGAGGTGGAGACCCAGTACTTC.